The rows below give T cell receptor beta chains drawn from one sample of a study of radiotherapy plus CTLA-4 blockade in lung cancer. Here immunoSEQ multiplex PCR was the method, and the copy in TCRdb shows in-frame clones only, minus some. This repertoire shows 84,000 or so clones, over 80% found once; its top ten account for about 14%. The sample consisted of peripheral blood, taken from a patient treated with radiotherapy plus ipilimumab. The origin of the receptors is a human donor with non-small cell lung cancer that progressed on radiotherapy plus ipilimumab. Both conserved end residues are part of each CDR3. A D gene is named only where the DNA matches it firmly. Only some rows state a clone size, as once, few, many or a class for expanded clones.

>-|TRBJ2-3|22|-|TRBV27
CASSLFPGRDRAGGAGADTQYF
TGTGCCAGCAGTTTGTTTCCGGGACGGGACAGGGCCGGGGGGGCCGGCGCAGATACGCAGTATTTT
>TRBD1|TRBJ1-2|16|-|TRBV9
CASSGTLTGWDYGYTF
TGTGCCAGCAGCGGAACCCTGACAGGGTGGGACTATGGCTACACCTTC
>-|TRBJ2-1|14|-|TRBV9
CASSVGGTSNEQFF
TGTGCCAGCAGCGTAGGGGGCACTAGCAATGAGCAGTTCTTC
>TRBD2|TRBJ2-3|17|-|TRBV5-1
CASSLVPGLAGTDTQYF
TGCGCCAGCAGCTTGGTACCGGGACTAGCGGGAACAGATACGCAGTATTTT
>-|TRBJ2-7|15|-|TRBV9
CASSKTGTPTYEQYF
TGTGCCAGCAGCAAGACCGGGACTCCGACGTACGAGCAGTACTTC
>-|TRBJ1-2|11|-|TRBV30
CAWSRYYGYTF
TGTGCCTGGAGTCGGTACTATGGCTACACCTTC
>-|TRBJ1-3|14|few|TRBV9
CASSVQDSGNTIYF
TGTGCCAGCAGCGTTCAGGACTCTGGAAACACCATATATTTT
>-|TRBJ1-1|14|-|TRBV11-3
CASASRGANTEAFF
TGTGCCAGCGCATCCCGGGGGGCGAACACTGAAGCTTTCTTT
>-|TRBJ1-3|18|-|TRBV11-3
CASSLDPLGAYSGNTIYF
TGTGCCAGCAGCTTAGATCCTCTAGGAGCCTACTCTGGAAACACCATATATTTT
>-|TRBJ2-7|14|-|TRBV11-2
CASSPQRGAYEQYF
TGTGCCAGCAGCCCCCAAAGGGGAGCCTACGAGCAGTACTTC
>-|TRBJ1-6|14|few|TRBV18
CASSPTPVNSPLHF
TGTGCCAGCTCACCAACCCCCGTGAATTCACCCCTCCACTTT
>TRBD2|TRBJ2-1|15|-|TRBV5-1
CASSPRIAGINEQFF
TGCGCCAGCAGCCCTCGGATAGCGGGAATAAATGAGCAGTTCTTC
>-|TRBJ2-7|13|few|TRBV11-3
CASSLDSLSEQYF
TGTGCCAGCAGCTTAGACTCGCTTAGCGAGCAGTACTTC
>-|TRBJ1-6|14|-|TRBV30
CAWSVNGVSSPLHF
TGTGCCTGGAGTGTCAACGGGGTGAGTTCACCCCTCCACTTT
>-|TRBJ2-7|14|-|TRBV6-5
CASSPRQVTYEQYF
TGTGCCAGCAGTCCTAGACAGGTGACCTACGAGCAGTACTTC
>-|TRBJ1-4|13|-|TRBV6-1
CATLQALGEKLFF
TGTGCCACCCTACAGGCCCTTGGAGAAAAACTGTTTTTT
>-|TRBJ2-2|12|-|TRBV2
CASSEYAGELFF
TGTGCCAGCAGTGAATATGCCGGGGAGCTGTTTTTT
>-|TRBJ2-7|13|once|TRBV28
CASSFGLLPEQYF
TGTGCCAGCAGTTTCGGCCTCCTCCCCGAGCAGTACTTC
>TRBD2|TRBJ2-7|16|-|TRBV30
CAWFRPGLAEGGEQYF
TGTGCCTGGTTCCGTCCGGGACTAGCGGAAGGTGGCGAGCAGTACTTC
>-|TRBJ1-4|12|-|TRBV5-4
CASSLDLGKLFF
TGTGCCAGCAGCTTGGATCTCGGAAAACTGTTTTTT
>-|TRBJ2-6|14|-|TRBV6-5
CASSYGSGANVLTF
TGTGCCAGCAGTTACGGCTCTGGGGCCAACGTCCTGACTTTC
>TRBD1|TRBJ2-3|17|once|TRBV4-1
CASSQVGTGGRTDTQYF
TGCGCCAGCAGCCAAGTTGGGACAGGGGGTAGAACAGATACGCAGTATTTT
>TRBD1|TRBJ1-1|14|-|TRBV5-1
CASSLETGVTEAFF
TGCGCCAGCAGCTTGGAGACAGGGGTCACTGAAGCTTTCTTT
>TRBD2|TRBJ2-1|15|-|TRBV25-1
CASSEHGLAYNEQFF
TGTGCCAGCAGTGAACATGGACTAGCGTACAATGAGCAGTTCTTC
>TRBD2|TRBJ2-1|15|-|TRBV9
CASSVGSGSWNEQFF
TGTGCCAGCAGCGTAGGGAGCGGGAGTTGGAATGAGCAGTTCTTC
>TRBD2|TRBJ2-7|16|-|TRBV4-1
CASSQDPASGAYEQYF
TGCGCCAGCAGCCAAGATCCCGCTAGCGGGGCCTACGAGCAGTACTTC
>TRBD2|TRBJ2-5|14|-|TRBV7-2
CASSPGGLPETQYF
TGTGCCAGCAGCCCGGGGGGACTGCCCGAGACCCAGTACTTC
>-|TRBJ2-3|14|-|TRBV7-7
CASSASTSTDTQYF
TGTGCTAGCAGCGCTAGTACTAGCACAGATACGCAGTATTTT
>-|TRBJ2-7|12|-|TRBV30
CAWSVRAGEQYF
TGTGCCTGGAGTGTACGTGCCGGCGAGCAGTACTTC
>-|TRBJ2-1|14|-|TRBV7-9
CASSPGAVQNEQFF
TGTGCCAGCAGCCCTGGTGCTGTACAGAATGAGCAGTTCTTC
>-|TRBJ1-3|15|-|TRBV4-1
CASSQYGGPGNTIYF
TGCGCCAGCAGCCAGTACGGGGGTCCTGGAAACACCATATATTTT
>TRBD1|TRBJ1-1|13|once|TRBV28
CASRGQGGYAAFF
TGTGCCAGCAGGGGACAGGGAGGGTATGCGGCTTTCTTT
>TRBD1|TRBJ1-1|15|-|TRBV6-5
CASSPPDRGRGEAFF
TGTGCCAGCAGTCCCCCCGACAGGGGGCGGGGTGAAGCTTTCTTT
>-|TRBJ1-1|14|-|TRBV6-5
CASSWGPGVTEAFF
TGTGCCAGCAGTTGGGGACCCGGCGTCACTGAAGCTTTCTTT
>TRBD1|TRBJ1-1|12|once|TRBV29-1
CSGGQRNTEAFF
TGCAGCGGGGGACAGCGGAACACTGAAGCTTTCTTT
>-|TRBJ1-2|14|-|TRBV4-1
CASSPSRGDYGYTF
TGCGCCAGCAGCCCCAGCCGGGGGGACTATGGCTACACCTTC